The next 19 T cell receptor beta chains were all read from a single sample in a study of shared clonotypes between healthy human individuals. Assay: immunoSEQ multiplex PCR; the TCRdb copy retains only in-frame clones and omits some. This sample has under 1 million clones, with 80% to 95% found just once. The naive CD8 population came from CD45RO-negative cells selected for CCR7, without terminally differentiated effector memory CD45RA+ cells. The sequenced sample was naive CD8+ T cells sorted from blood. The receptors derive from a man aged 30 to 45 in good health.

Here the CDR3 reads CASSLKQLDGSRGLNEQFF. CDR3 DNA sequence: TGTGCCAGCAGCTTAAAGCAACTCGACGGGAGTAGGGGGCTCAATGAGCAGTTCTTC. V is TRBV7-8 and J is TRBJ2-1, with D possibly being TRBD1 (7 bases). The germline V and J ends were trimmed by 2 bases and 6 bases, with 26 bases remaining between them. Germline V gene lookup returns CDR1 SGHVS and CDR2 FQNEAQ. This CDR3 contains 19 residues.

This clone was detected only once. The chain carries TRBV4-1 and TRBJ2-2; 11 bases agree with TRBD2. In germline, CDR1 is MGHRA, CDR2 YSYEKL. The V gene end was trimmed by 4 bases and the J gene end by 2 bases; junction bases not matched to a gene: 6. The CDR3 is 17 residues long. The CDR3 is CASSPTGLAVNTGELFF. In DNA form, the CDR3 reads TGCGCCAGCAGCCCGACGGGACTAGCGGTTAACACCGGGGAGCTGTTTTTT.

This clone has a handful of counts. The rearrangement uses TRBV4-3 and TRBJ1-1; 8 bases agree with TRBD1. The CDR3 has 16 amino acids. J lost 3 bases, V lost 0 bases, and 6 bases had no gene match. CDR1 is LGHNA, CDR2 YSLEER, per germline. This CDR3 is CASSQESGQGDTEAFF. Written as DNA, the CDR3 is TGCGCCAGCAGCCAAGAATCTGGACAGGGCGACACTGAAGCTTTCTTT.

This chain's CDR3 is CASRRLVGDNEQFF. In DNA, the CDR3 is TGTGCCAGCAGAAGACTAGTGGGAGACAATGAGCAGTTCTTC. The chain recombines TRBV6-4 with TRBJ2-1, with D perhaps TRBD2 (6 bases). The CDR3 runs to 14 residues. Trimming took off 6 bases at V and 5 bases at J, with 14 bases between the two ends. Germline V gene data show CDR1 as MRHNA and CDR2 as SNTAGT.

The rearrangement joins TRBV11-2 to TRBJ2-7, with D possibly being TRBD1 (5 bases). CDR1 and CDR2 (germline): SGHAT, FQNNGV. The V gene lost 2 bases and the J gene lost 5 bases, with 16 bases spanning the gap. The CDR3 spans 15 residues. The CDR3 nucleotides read TGTGCCAGCAGCTTATTTGGCAGGGAAGGCGACGAGCAGTACTTC. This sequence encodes CASSLFGREGDEQYF.

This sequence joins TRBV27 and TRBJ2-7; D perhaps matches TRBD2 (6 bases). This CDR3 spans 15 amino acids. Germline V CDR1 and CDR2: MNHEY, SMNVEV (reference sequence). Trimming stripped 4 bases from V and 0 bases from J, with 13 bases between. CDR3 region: CASSWGTPSSYEQYF. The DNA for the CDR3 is TGTGCCAGCAGTTGGGGGACTCCCTCCTCCTACGAGCAGTACTTC.

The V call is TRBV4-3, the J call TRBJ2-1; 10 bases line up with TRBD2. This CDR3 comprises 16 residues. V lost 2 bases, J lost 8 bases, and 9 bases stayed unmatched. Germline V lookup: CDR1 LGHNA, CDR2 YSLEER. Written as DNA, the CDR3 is TGCGCCAGCAGCCAATTAGCGGGAGGATACGCGGATGAGCAGTTCTTC. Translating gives CASSQLAGGYADEQFF.

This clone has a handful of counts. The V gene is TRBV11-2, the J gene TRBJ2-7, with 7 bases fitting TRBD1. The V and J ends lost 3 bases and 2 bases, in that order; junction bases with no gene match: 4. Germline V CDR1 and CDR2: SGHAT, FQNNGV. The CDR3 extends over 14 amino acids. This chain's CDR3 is CASSFGTVAYEQYF. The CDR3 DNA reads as TGTGCCAGCAGCTTCGGGACAGTTGCCTACGAGCAGTACTTC. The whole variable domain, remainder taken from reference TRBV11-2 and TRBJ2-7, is EAGVAQSPRYKIIEKRQSVAFWCNPISGHATLYWYQQILGQGPKLLIQFQNNGVVDDSQLPKDRFSAERLKGVDSTLKIQPAKLEDSAVYLCASSFGTVAYEQYFGPGTRLTVT.

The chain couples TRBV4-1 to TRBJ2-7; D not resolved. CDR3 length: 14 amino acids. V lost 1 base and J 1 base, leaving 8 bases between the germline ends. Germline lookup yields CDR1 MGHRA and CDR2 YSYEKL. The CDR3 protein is CASSQVQLSYEQYF. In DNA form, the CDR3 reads TGCGCCAGCAGCCAAGTTCAACTTTCCTACGAGCAGTACTTC.

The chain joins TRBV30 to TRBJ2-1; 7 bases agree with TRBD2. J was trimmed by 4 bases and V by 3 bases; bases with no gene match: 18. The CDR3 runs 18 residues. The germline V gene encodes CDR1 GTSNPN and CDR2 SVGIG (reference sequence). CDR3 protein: CAWSAVSSPAGPYNEQFF. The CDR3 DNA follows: TGTGCCTGGAGCGCGGTTTCTAGTCCAGCGGGACCTTACAATGAGCAGTTCTTC.

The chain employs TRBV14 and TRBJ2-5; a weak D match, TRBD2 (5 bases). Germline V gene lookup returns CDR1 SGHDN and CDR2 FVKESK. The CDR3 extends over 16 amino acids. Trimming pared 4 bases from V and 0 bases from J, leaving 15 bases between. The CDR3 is CASSLSTSGYQETQYF. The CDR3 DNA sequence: TGTGCCAGCAGCCTATCTACAAGCGGCTACCAAGAGACCCAGTACTTC.

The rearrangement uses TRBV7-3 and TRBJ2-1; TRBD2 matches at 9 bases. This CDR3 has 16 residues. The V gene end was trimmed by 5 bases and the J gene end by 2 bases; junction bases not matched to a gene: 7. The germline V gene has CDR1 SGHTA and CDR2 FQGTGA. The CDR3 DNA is TGTGCCAGCAGCCCAATCCTAGCGGGAACCTACAATGAGCAGTTCTTC. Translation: CASSPILAGTYNEQFF.

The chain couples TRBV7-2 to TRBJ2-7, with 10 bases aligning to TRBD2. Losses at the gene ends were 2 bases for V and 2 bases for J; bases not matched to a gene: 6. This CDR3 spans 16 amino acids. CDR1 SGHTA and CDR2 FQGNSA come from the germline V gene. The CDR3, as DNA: TGTGCCAGCAGCTTATCATGGACTAGCGGTACCTACGAGCAGTACTTC. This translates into CASSLSWTSGTYEQYF.

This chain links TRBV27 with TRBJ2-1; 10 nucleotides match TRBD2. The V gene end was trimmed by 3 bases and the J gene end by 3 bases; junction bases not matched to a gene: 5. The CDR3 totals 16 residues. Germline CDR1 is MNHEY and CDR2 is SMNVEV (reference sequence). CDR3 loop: CASSFASGSVYNEQFF. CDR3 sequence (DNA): TGTGCCAGCAGTTTTGCTAGCGGGAGTGTCTACAATGAGCAGTTCTTC.

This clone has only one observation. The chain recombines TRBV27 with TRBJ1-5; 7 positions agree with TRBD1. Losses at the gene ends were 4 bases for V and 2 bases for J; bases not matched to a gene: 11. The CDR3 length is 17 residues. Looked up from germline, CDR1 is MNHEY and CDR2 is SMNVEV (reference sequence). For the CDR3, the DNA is TGTGCCAGCAGTTCCTCGGGGACAGACAGACGCAATCAGCCCCAGCATTTT. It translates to CASSSSGTDRRNQPQHF.

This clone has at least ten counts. The CDR3 reads CASSSIGLAGAEQYF. In DNA, the CDR3 is TGTGCCAGCAGCTCAATAGGACTAGCGGGAGCCGAGCAGTACTTC. The chain carries TRBV7-9 and TRBJ2-7, with 13 bases matching TRBD2. The junction had 6 bases not matched to a gene; V was cut back by 4 bases and J by 6 bases. Germline V gene sequence: CDR1 SEHNR, CDR2 FQNEAQ (reference sequence). The CDR3 has 15 amino acids.

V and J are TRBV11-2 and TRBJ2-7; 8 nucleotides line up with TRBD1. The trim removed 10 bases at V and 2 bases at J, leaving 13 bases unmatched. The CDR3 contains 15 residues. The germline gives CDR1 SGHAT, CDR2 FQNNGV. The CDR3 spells CATRWGDRIAYEQYF. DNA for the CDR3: TGTGCCACCCGTTGGGGGGACAGGATAGCCTACGAGCAGTACTTC.

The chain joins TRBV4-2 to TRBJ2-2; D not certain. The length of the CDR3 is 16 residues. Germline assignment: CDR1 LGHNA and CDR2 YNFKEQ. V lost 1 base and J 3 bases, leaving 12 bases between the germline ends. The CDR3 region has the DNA TGTGCCAGCAGCCAAGTTGTTGACTCTTACACCGGGGAGCTGTTTTTT. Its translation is CASSQVVDSYTGELFF.

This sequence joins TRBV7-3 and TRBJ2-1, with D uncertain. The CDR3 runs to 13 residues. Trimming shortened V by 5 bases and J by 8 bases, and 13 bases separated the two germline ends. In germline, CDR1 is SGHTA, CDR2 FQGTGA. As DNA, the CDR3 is TGTGCCAGCAGCCCCGCTTCGCCGGATGAGCAGTTCTTC. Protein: CASSPASPDEQFF.